This T cell receptor beta chain appears in the sequencing data of a study of CD8 T cells in ankylosing spondylitis. The authors made TCR beta libraries by quantitative 5'-RACE with molecular barcodes. TCRdb used MiXCR to reprocess the 5' RACE reads, holding one entry per CDR3 protein. Of fewer than 550,000 distinct CDR3 sequences in the sample, less than 6% are singletons; the top ten hold under 4.5%. V lost 1 base, J lost 1 base, and 13 bases lay in between. CDR3 length: 16 residues. Germline loops: CDR1 SEHNR, CDR2 FQNEAQ (reference sequence). This clonotype was recorded many times. The antigen is unknown. Overall study results and limits: Ankylosing spondylitis blood appeared to be characterized by a TCR beta motif of about eight highly homologous variants.

This receptor was identified in a male donor with ankylosing spondylitis. This chain uses TRBV7-9 with TRBJ1-1; D is perhaps TRBD1 (5 bases). What was sequenced was blood, either unsorted or a sorted T cell fraction (not recorded which). The CDR3 protein is CASSLGVRAENTEAFF. The CDR3 nucleotides read TGTGCCAGCAGCTTAGGGGTCAGGGCAGAGAACACTGAAGCTTTCTTT.